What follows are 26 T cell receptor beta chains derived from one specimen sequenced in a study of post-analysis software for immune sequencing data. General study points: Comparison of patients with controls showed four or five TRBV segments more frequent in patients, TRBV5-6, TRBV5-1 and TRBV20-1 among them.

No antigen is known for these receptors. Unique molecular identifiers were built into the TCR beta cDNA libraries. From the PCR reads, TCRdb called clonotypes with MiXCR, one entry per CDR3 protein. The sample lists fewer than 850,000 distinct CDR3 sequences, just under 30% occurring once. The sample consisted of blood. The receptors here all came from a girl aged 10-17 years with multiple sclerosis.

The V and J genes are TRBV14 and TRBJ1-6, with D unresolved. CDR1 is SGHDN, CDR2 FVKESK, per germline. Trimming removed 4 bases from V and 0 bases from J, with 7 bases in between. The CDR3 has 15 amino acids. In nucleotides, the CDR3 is TGTGCCAGCAGCCCTAGAAGCTCCTATAATTCACCCCTCCACTTT. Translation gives CASSPRSSYNSPLHF.

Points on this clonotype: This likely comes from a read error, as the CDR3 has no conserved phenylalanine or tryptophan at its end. CDR3 region: CSVEEGNGDYEQYC. CDR3 DNA sequence: TGCAGCGTTGAAGAAGGTAACGGGGACTACGAGCAGTACTGC. The chain combines TRBV29-1 with TRBJ2-7, with D possibly being TRBD2 (5 bases). CDR3 size: 14 residues. Germline V CDR1 and CDR2: SQVTM, ANQGSEA. Trimming pared 0 bases from V and 3 bases from J, leaving 12 bases between.

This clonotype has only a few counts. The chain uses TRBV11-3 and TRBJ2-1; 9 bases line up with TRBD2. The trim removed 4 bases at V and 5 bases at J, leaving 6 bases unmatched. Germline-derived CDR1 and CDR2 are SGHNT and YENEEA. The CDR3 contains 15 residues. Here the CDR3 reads CASSSAGGPHNEQFF. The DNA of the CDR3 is TGTGCCAGCAGCTCCGCGGGAGGGCCCCACAATGAGCAGTTCTTC.

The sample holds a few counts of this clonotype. The CDR3 loop reads CASSLVNPSGPTDTQYF. CDR3 DNA: TGCGCCAGCAGCTTGGTTAACCCCAGCGGCCCCACAGATACGCAGTATTTT. The chain uses TRBV5-1 and TRBJ2-3; D might be TRBD2 (5 bases). There are 17 residues in the CDR3. V was shortened by 0 bases and J by 2 bases, with 16 bases between the two germline ends. Per germline, CDR1 SGHRS and CDR2 YFSETQ.

CDR3 DNA: TGCAGCGTTGGGACAGGTATACGCTATGGCTACACCTTC. Its protein is CSVGTGIRYGYTF. V is TRBV29-1 and J is TRBJ1-2, with 7 bases matching TRBD1. CDR1 is SQVTM, CDR2 ANQGSEA, per germline. The CDR3 covers 13 residues. Trimming took 4 bases from V and 4 from J; bases not matched to a gene: 6.

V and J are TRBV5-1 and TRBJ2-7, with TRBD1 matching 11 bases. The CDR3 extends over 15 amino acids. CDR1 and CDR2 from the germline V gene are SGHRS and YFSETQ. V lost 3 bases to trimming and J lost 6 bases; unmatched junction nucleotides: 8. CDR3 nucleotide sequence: TGCGCCAGCAGCTACTCAACCGGGACAGGGGGCGAGCAGTACTTC. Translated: CASSYSTGTGGEQYF.

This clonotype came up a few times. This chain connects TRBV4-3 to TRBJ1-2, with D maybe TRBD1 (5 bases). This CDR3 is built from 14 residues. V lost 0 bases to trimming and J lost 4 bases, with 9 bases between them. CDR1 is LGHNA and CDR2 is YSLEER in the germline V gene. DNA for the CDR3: TGCGCCAGCAGCCAAGATGGGGGGAGCTATGGCTACACCTTC. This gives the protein CASSQDGGSYGYTF.

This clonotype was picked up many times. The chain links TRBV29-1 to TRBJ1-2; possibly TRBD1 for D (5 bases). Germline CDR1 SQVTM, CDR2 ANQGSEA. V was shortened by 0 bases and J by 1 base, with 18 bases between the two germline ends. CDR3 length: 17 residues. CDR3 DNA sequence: TGCAGCGTTGAAGATAATTCAGGGTTGGAGGGTAACTATGGCTACACCTTC. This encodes CSVEDNSGLEGNYGYTF.

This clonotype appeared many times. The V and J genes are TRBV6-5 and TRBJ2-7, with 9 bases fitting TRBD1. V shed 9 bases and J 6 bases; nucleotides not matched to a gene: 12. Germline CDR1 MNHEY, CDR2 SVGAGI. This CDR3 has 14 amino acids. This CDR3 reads CASSRDRVLSEQYF. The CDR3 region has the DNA TGTGCCAGTAGCCGGGACAGGGTTTTAAGCGAGCAGTACTTC.

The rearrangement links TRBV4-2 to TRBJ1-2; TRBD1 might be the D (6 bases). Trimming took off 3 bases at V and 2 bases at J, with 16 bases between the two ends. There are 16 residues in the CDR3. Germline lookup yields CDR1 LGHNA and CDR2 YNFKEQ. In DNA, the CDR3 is TGTGCCAGCAGCCACGGGGTTGGGCAGGGGAACTATGGCTACACCTTC. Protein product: CASSHGVGQGNYGYTF.

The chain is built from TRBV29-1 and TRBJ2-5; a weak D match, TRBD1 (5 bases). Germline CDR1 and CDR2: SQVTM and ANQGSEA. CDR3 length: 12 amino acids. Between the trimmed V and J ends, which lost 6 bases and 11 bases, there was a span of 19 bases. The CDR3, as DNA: TGCAGCGTCGGCAGGGTGATCAATGAGCAGTACTTC. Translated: CSVGRVINEQYF.

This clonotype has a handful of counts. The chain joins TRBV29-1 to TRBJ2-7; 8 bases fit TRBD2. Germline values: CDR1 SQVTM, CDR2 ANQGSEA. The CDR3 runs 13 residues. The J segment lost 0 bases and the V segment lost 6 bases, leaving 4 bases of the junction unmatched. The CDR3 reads CSVNSGTSYEQYF. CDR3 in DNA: TGCAGCGTCAATAGCGGGACCTCCTACGAGCAGTACTTC.

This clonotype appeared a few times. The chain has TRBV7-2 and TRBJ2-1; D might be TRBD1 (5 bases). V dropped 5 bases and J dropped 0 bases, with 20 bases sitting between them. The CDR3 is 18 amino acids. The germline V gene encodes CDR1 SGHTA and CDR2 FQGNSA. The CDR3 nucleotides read TGTGCCAGCAGCCCCACATCCCTAGGGGAAGGCTCCTACAATGAGCAGTTCTTC. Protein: CASSPTSLGEGSYNEQFF.

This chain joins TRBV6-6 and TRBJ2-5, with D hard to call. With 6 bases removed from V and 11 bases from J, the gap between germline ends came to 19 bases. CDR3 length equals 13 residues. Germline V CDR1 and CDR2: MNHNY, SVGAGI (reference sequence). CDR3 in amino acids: CASRDARSNEQYF. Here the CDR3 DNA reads TGTGCCAGCAGGGACGCCCGGAGCAATGAGCAGTACTTC.

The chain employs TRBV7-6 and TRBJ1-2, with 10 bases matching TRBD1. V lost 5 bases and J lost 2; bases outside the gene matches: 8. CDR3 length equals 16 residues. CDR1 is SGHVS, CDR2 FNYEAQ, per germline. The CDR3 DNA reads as TGTGCCAGCAGCCCACCCGGGACAGGGGTAAACTATGGCTACACCTTC. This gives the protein CASSPPGTGVNYGYTF.

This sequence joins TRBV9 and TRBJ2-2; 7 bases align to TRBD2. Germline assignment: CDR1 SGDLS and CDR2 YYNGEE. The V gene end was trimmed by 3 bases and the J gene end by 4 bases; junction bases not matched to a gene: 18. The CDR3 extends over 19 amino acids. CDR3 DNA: TGTGCCAGCAGCGAGGGATGGCGTGCTAGCGGTAGGAGCACCGGGGAGCTGTTTTTT. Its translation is CASSEGWRASGRSTGELFF.

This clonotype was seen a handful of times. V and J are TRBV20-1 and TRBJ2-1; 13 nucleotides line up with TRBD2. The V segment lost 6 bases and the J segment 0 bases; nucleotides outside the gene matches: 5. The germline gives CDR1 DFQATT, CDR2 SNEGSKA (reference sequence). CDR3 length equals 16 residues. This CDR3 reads CSAPGLAGNSYNEQFF. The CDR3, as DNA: TGCAGTGCCCCGGGACTAGCGGGAAACTCCTACAATGAGCAGTTCTTC.

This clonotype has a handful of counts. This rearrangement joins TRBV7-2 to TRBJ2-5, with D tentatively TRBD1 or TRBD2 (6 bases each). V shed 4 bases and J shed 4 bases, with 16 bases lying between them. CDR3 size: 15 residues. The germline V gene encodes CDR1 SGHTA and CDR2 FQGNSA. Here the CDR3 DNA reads TGTGCCAGCAGCTGGGGAGCAGGGGAGGCAGAGACCCAGTACTTC. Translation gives CASSWGAGEAETQYF.

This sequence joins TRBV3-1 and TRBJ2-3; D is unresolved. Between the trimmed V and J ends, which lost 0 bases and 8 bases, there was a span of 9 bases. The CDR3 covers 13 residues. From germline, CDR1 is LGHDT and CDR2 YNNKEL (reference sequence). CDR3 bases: TGTGCCAGCAGCCAAGATAAAACAACTACGCAGTATTTT. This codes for CASSQDKTTTQYF.

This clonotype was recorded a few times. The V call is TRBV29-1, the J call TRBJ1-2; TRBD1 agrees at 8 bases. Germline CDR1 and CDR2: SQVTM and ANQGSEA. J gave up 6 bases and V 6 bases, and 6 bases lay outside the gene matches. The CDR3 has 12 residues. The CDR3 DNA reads TGCAGCGTCGACAGGGGAAGAGATGGCTACACCTTC. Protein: CSVDRGRDGYTF.

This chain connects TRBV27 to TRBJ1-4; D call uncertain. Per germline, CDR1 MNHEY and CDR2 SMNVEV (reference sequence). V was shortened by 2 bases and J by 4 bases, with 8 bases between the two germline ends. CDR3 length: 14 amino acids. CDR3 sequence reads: CASSLRSVNEKLFF. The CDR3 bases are TGTGCCAGCAGTTTACGGTCAGTTAATGAAAAACTGTTTTTT. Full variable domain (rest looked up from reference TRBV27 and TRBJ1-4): EAQVTQNPRYLITVTGKKLTVTCSQNMNHEYMSWYRQDPGLGLRQIYYSMNVEVTDKGDVPEGYKVSRKEKRNFPLILESPSPNQTSLYFCASSLRSVNEKLFFGSGTQLSVL.

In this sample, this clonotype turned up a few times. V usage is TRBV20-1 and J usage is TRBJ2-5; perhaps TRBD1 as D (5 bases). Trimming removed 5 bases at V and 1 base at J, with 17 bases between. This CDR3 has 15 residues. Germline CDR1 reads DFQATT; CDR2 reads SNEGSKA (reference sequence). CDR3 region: CSAGLSGRSQETQYF. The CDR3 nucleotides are TGCAGTGCTGGTCTATCAGGGCGCTCCCAAGAGACCCAGTACTTC.

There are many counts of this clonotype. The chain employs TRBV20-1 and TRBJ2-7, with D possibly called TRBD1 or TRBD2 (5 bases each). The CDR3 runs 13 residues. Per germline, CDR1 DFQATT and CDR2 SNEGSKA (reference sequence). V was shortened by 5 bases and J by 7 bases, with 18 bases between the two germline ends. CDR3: CSAYSVGDWEQYF. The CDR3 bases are TGCAGTGCTTATTCCGTGGGGGATTGGGAGCAGTACTTC.

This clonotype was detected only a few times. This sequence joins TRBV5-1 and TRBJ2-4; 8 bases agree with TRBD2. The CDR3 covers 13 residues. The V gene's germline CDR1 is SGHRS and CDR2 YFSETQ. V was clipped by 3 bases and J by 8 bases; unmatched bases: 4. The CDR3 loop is CASSSQTSDIQYF. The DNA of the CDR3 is TGCGCCAGCAGCTCACAGACTAGCGACATTCAGTACTTC.

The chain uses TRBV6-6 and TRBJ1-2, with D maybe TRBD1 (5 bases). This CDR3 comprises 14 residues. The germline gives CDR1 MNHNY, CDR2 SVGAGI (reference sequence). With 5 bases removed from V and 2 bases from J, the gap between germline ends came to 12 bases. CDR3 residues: CASSLGSGNYGYTF. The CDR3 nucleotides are TGTGCCAGCAGTCTAGGGTCAGGGAACTATGGCTACACCTTC.

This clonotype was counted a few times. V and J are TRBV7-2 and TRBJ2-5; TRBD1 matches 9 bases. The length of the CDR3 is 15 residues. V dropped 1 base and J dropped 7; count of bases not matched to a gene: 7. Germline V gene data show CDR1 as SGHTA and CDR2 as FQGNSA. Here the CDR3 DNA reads TGTGCCAGCAGCTTAGGGGGGACAGGGAAAGGGACCCAGTACTTC. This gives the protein CASSLGGTGKGTQYF. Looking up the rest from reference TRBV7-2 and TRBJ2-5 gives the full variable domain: GAGVSQSPSNKVTEKGKDVELRCDPISGHTALYWYRQSLGQGLEFLIYFQGNSAPDKSGLPSDRFSAERTGGSVSTLTIQRTQQEDSAVYLCASSLGGTGKGTQYFGPGTRLLVL.